This TCR beta chain was sequenced in a study of cytomegalovirus exposure and HLA in healthy donors (dated by TCRdb to the late 2010s). Regarding the study in general: According to an earlier analysis of 550 to 750 of the donors, about 190 million T cells yielded 95 million to 140 million unique TCR beta sequences and 276 Gb of sequence data. Genome-wide SNP genotypes for about 65% of the roughly 700 donors were used in a later genetic analysis, which treated that subset as a discovery cohort. The aim of the study was to test whether cataloging public T cell receptors could identify signatures of past pathogen exposure. An earlier analysis of around 580 of the donors used high-throughput TCR beta sequencing to judge whether each TCR beta V gene segment behaved as functional or pseudogenic. To predict cytomegalovirus infection status, the study brought together high-throughput TCR immunosequencing, statistical association of individual TCRs with disease status, and machine learning. All discovery cohort repertoires had been generated using a single sequencing platform. Roughly 300 gigabases of sequencing data and roughly 90 million unique TCR sequences were included in an early release covering several hundred HLA-typed donors. Typing coverage differed by locus: A, B, C, DRB1 and DQB1 were typed in roughly 629-640 donors, DQA1 in 522, DPA1 in around 610, and DPB1 in 400 to 480. Using immunosequencing, the study profiled T cell repertoires from around 670 subjects and related those repertoires to cytomegalovirus serostatus. Besides the first cohort of hundreds of subjects, a separate validation cohort made up of roughly 130 different subjects was used. Alongside the repertoire data, information on donor age, sex, ethnicity and CMV serostatus was compiled. Of the approximately 400 genotyped donors, 81% were placed in the genetic ancestry cluster associated with self-reported Caucasian donors. Because of strong linkage in the cohort, roughly five DR-DQ haplotypes were treated as single units for association and clustering. HLA typing covered class I and class II loci at four-digit resolution. To study patterns of TCR occurrence, a later analysis re-analyzed previously published TCR beta repertoires from around 660 donors and added high-resolution HLA genotyping. Across approximately 420 genotyped donors of the cohort, an average of approximately 200,000 unique TCR beta nucleotide sequences per donor were sequenced, and 15% to 20% of those sequences were non-productive. In the later analysis, no new phenotypic data were used to find candidate immune exposures; instead, reliance was placed on TCR beta sequences and their occurrence across donors.

The method was the immunoSEQ multiplex PCR assay. The multiplex PCR relied on a mix of 60 forward primers for TCR Vbeta segments and 13 reverse primers for TCR Jbeta segments. A multiplex PCR assay on genomic DNA amplified the CDR3 region of rearranged TCR beta genes. On the Illumina HiSeq System, the amplified TCR beta libraries were sequenced as 87-base-pair reads. As for how the authors treated the data: A later analysis counted tens of millions of unique TCR beta chains across the 666 repertoires, and some 11 million of these chains were shared by at least two donors. To remove PCR and sequencing errors, raw reads were error-corrected and collapsed into unique sequences using a nearest-neighbor algorithm that merged closely related sequences. Alignment of CDR3 sequences to IMGT reference sequences was used to assign V, D and J gene segments. For a sequence to be retained, a match of at least six nucleotides was required to both a V gene segment and a J gene segment. A rearrangement was called productive if the CDR3 had no stop codons and remained in frame with V and J, and every other rearrangement was called non-productive. CDR3 was defined by IMGT convention, running from the second conserved V-encoded cysteine to the conserved J-encoded phenylalanine. The earlier analysis of about 590 of the donors excluded sequences that lacked an unambiguous match to a single V gene segment. In an earlier analysis of 587 of the donors, a V segment was called functional when productive rearrangements were above 56.7%, and segregating when the standard deviation between donors exceeded 5%. A statistical classification framework was developed to diagnose cytomegalovirus status using the catalog of TCR beta chain sequences. V and J gene assignment, in a later analysis, came from comparing TCR nucleotide sequences with IMGT/GENE-DB human TR gene sequences. Using the TCRdist pipeline, a later analysis assigned CDR3 sequences along with most-parsimonious VDJ recombination scenarios. In a later analysis, every TCR beta chain was defined by the combination of its CDR3 amino acid sequence and its V-gene family, and reads without a unique V-gene family were dropped. A later analysis removed 550 to 700 highly shared, low-generation-probability nucleotide sequences to deal with suspected cross-contamination and a sequencing artifact. A later analysis calculated a clonal expansion index for each public chain from normalized within-repertoire ranks of inferred template counts. In a later analysis, generation probabilities were computed using a VDJ recombination model fitted to out-of-frame rearrangements, and the results were checked against IGoR. In a later analysis, TCR-TCR, TCR-HLA and TCR-CMV co-occurrence was scored with hypergeometric tests, and a repertoire-size bias correction was applied to TCR pairs. To estimate false discovery rates, a later analysis permuted the HLA or CMV assignments 20 times. A later analysis grouped co-occurring TCRs with DBSCAN, adding TCRdist sequence similarity when clustering within HLA-allele-positive subsets. For co-occurrence clustering, repertoires with fewer than 30,000 or more than 120,000 public chains were excluded, along with a handful of repertoires with anomalous nucleotide sharing. In its TCRdb copy, this immuneACCESS table keeps in-frame sequences only and misses some clones. Where compared with another copy, unresolved V genes explain less than half of these, and the others have no known cause. V, J and clone size derive from that table, while D and trimming were established from the DNA sequence. The sample table lists just over 150,000 clones, around 84% of them with a count of one. In total, the top ten clones hold 3.1% of the sample.

This clone was counted between two and nine times. The target of this receptor is not known. Base qualities are not at hand, and no much larger clone is one base apart. In total, approximately 690 healthy bone marrow donors made up the cohort. All cohort members were sampled while nominally healthy, although unrecorded immune exposures were likely present. The donor tested CMV seronegative and was one of the 352 seronegative cohort members. A peripheral blood sample was provided by each donor, and peripheral blood mononuclear cells were used for TCR beta sequencing. Genomic DNA was extracted from the blood cell samples with the Qiagen DNeasy Blood Extraction Kit. CDR1 and CDR2 are read off the germline V gene as LGHNA and YNFKEQ. Trimming at the junction amounts to 5 bases on V and 0 bases on J, and the germline ends lie 15 bases apart. The CDR3 covers 16 residues, taking in both the cysteine and the phenylalanine. Only the CDR3 portion is preserved as DNA: 48 bases, with reading frame beginning at the first base.

What the study reported, not specific to this receptor: The sequencing pipeline was judged likely to have produced a cluster of highly shared sequence variants as a technical artifact. A further reported finding was that TCR beta sequences accurately predicted the HLA-A and HLA-B alleles for most subjects in the first cohort. According to the authors, the approach could potentially be generalized to other disease states and immunological phenotypes. Linkage disequilibrium might explain the correlated functional status among segregating V segments, but an unknown experimental factor could not be excluded. In a later analysis, most CMV-associated TCR beta chains were found to appear HLA-restricted, with HLA associations seemingly driven largely by CMV exposure. When HLA alleles, especially DR and DQ, strongly co-occurred, attributing TCR associations to individual alleles was difficult. Sequencing depth was assumed to be roughly uniform across donors in the presence/absence analyses, though that assumption may not hold. Most TCR sequences were seen in very few donors, while some public TCRs were found in many individuals. A total of 150 to 200 TCR beta chains were listed by the study as associated with cytomegalovirus. Because some donors lacked HLA typing at each locus, the association tests relied only on the typed subset. CMV serostatus was the only immune exposure information available for the cohort. A later analysis reported that several top co-occurrence clusters appeared linked to parvovirus B19, influenza, CMV and Epstein-Barr virus. The classifier was reported to diagnose cytomegalovirus status with high specificity and sensitivity in both the original and validation cohorts. In a later analysis, some 18,000 TCR beta sequences were associated with specific HLA alleles at a false discovery rate of 0.05. In a later analysis, TCR association rates were found to vary across HLA loci, with the most associated TCRs seen for DRB1 alleles and the fewest for HLA-C alleles. A later genetic analysis reported fewer N-insertions in productive TCRs among donors in an Asian-associated ancestry cluster than the roughly 650-donor mean. The 87-base-pair reads could not distinguish some IMGT-functional V segments, including TRBV6-2 and TRBV6-3, so those segments were excluded. In a later genetic analysis, a missense DCLRE1C variant was associated with V-gene and J-gene trimming of TCR beta chains, and the association was replicated in an independent cohort. The earlier analysis of almost 600 of the donors excluded roughly 17 rarely observed V segments, including chromosome 9 orphons, because counts were too low. In vitro tests confirmed that three of the cytomegalovirus-associated TCR beta chains recognize cytomegalovirus antigens. Compared with equally common non-associated chains, HLA-associated TCR beta chains in a later analysis were more clonally expanded and had lower generation probabilities. In an earlier analysis of about 600 of the donors, most TCR beta V segments appeared in productive rearrangements about 90% or about 30% of the time, broadly matching IMGT annotations. This cohort had only TCR beta chains sequenced, and the lack of alpha or paired-chain data limited which features could be detected.

This sequence was found in a woman in her thirties or forties in good health and CMV-seronegative. The sample consisted of PBMCs. Recombination linked TRBV4-2 to TRBJ2-3; D gene: possibly TRBD2, on 5 matching bases. CDR3 region: CASSARTYPSTDTQYF. The sequenced DNA is TGTGCCAGCAGCGCTCGGACTTACCCTAGCACAGATACGCAGTATTTT.